The 16 T cell receptor beta chains listed next were all sequenced from one sample in a study of blood T cells in healthy people across ages. The authors ran a second PCR of roughly 7 to 11 cycles using a sample-barcoded 5' primer and a J-beta primer mix. TCRdb reanalysed the 5' RACE reads using MiXCR and keeps one entry per CDR3 protein. The sample shows about 650,000 distinct CDR3 sequences, approximately 31% of them seen only once. Material: blood. Source of these receptors: a woman of 80 years or more in good health.

The sample holds many counts of this clonotype. CDR3 nucleotides: TGTGCCAGCAGCTTATCGTACTACGAGCAGTACTTC. It yields the protein CASSLSYYEQYF. J is TRBJ2-7 and V is TRBV7-2; D gene unclear. Germline loops: CDR1 SGHTA, CDR2 FQGNSA. The CDR3 is made up of 12 amino acids. V lost 2 bases, J lost 3 bases, and 5 bases lay in between.

The chain uses TRBV7-2 and TRBJ2-1; TRBD1 agrees at 8 bases. There are 13 residues in the CDR3. Germline CDR1 reads SGHTA; CDR2 reads FQGNSA. With V trimmed by 7 bases and J by 8 bases, 7 bases remained unmatched. Here the CDR3 reads CASTPTGAHEQFF. The CDR3 region has the DNA TGTGCCAGCACCCCGACAGGGGCCCATGAGCAGTTCTTC.

This clonotype was recorded many times. The chain employs TRBV7-6 and TRBJ2-7; 9 bases agree with TRBD2. V lost 1 base and J lost 2; bases outside the gene matches: 9. Germline loops: CDR1 SGHVS, CDR2 FNYEAQ. The CDR3 length is 17 residues. DNA of the CDR3: TGTGCCAGCAGCTTAGGGGGACTAGCCGGGACCCCCTACGAGCAGTACTTC. Its translation: CASSLGGLAGTPYEQYF.

The genes are TRBV7-9 and TRBJ2-1, with 7 bases lining up with TRBD2. The CDR3 sequence is 14 residues long. The V gene end was trimmed by 4 bases and the J gene end by 4 bases; junction bases not matched to a gene: 4. In germline, CDR1 is SEHNR, CDR2 FQNEAQ (reference sequence). The CDR3 region is CASSWAGAYNEQFF. CDR3 coding DNA: TGTGCCAGCAGCTGGGCGGGAGCGTACAATGAGCAGTTCTTC.

This clonotype was observed many times. The chain recombines TRBV14 with TRBJ1-6; TRBD1 is a possible D gene (6 bases). The CDR3 totals 15 residues. Germline CDR1 reads SGHDN; CDR2 reads FVKESK. V was shortened by 4 bases and J by 11 bases, with 18 bases between the two germline ends. CDR3 nucleotides: TGTGCCAGCAGCCCTCCCGGGACAAGGGGTACACCCCTCCACTTT. It encodes CASSPPGTRGTPLHF.

This clonotype occurred a few times. The chain is built from TRBV28 and TRBJ1-2, with a tentative D call TRBD1 (6 bases). The CDR3 has 15 residues. Germline CDR1 MDHEN, CDR2 SYDVKM. V was cut by 8 bases and J by 1 base, with 17 bases left in between. This chain's CDR3 is CASGTIGQNNYGYTF. For the CDR3, the DNA is TGTGCCAGCGGGACCATCGGACAGAATAACTATGGCTACACCTTC.

This chain links TRBV1 with TRBJ1-1. TRBV1 is deemed a pseudogene. This CDR3 region has 14 residues. The CDR3: CTSTVPWKSTEAFF. CDR3 sequence (DNA): TGCACCAGCACCGTTCCTTGGAAAAGCACTGAAGCTTTCTTT.

Only a few counts were recorded for this clonotype. The CDR3 sequence is CASSLHGSDEQYF. CDR3 sequence (DNA): TGTGCCAGCAGTTTACACGGCAGCGACGAGCAGTACTTC. The chain employs TRBV7-9 and TRBJ2-5; D is ambiguous. The J call may be faulty, since TRBJ2-7 better matches the DNA end. CDR3 length: 13 amino acids. The germline CDR1 and CDR2 sequences are SEHNR and FQNEAQ (reference sequence).

Comments on this clonotype: Given a much more abundant clone one base away, this may be a read error. The chain couples TRBV5-1 to TRBJ2-5, with D possibly being TRBD1 (5 bases). Per germline, CDR1 SGHRS and CDR2 YFSETQ. The CDR3 length is 13 residues. The CDR3 sequence is CTSSLKWQDKQYF. The DNA of the CDR3 is TGCACCAGCAGCTTGAAATGGCAGGACAAGCAGTACTTC.

V and J are TRBV7-3 and TRBJ2-1; 9 bases are shared with TRBD1. The ends lost 5 bases at V and 8 bases at J; junction bases unmatched: 4. Germline CDR1 reads SGHTA; CDR2 reads FQGTGA. CDR3 size: 13 residues. CDR3 in DNA: TGTGCCAGCAGCCGGGACAGGGCCGATGAGCAGTTCTTC. It yields the protein CASSRDRADEQFF.

The table lists this clonotype with a few counts. V and J are TRBV11-2 and TRBJ2-3, with D tentatively TRBD2 (6 bases). V dropped 8 bases and J dropped 2 bases, with 17 bases sitting between them. The CDR3 totals 15 residues. CDR1 SGHAT and CDR2 FQNNGV come from the germline V gene. In DNA form, the CDR3 reads TGTGCCAGCTCGGACTACCCTATAAACACAGATACGCAGTATTTT. This sequence encodes CASSDYPINTDTQYF.

This clonotype was observed at least ten times. The rearrangement uses TRBV12-3 or TRBV12-4 and TRBJ1-2; D gene unclear. The CDR3 sequence is 12 residues long. Between the trimmed V and J ends, which lost 4 bases and 2 bases, there was a span of 5 bases. The CDR3 reads CASSWVNYGYTF. The CDR3 DNA is TGTGCCAGCAGTTGGGTAAACTATGGCTACACCTTC.

This clonotype was counted between two and nine times. The CDR3 protein is CASSRTGIYEQYF. In DNA, the CDR3 is TGTGCCAGCAGTCGGACAGGGATTTACGAGCAGTACTTC. This rearrangement joins TRBV12-3 or TRBV12-4 to TRBJ2-7; 8 bases map to TRBD1. The CDR3 has 13 amino acids. Trimming removed 5 bases from V and 4 bases from J; junction bases left unmatched: 4.

This clonotype was picked up many times. The J gene is TRBJ1-5, the V gene TRBV7-2, with 7 positions matching TRBD1. Germline CDR1 and CDR2: SGHTA and FQGNSA. Trimming took 2 bases from V and 7 from J; bases not matched to a gene: 8. The CDR3 sequence is 15 residues long. In nucleotides, the CDR3 is TGTGCCAGCAGCTTATTCGGGCAGGGGGAACAGCCCCAGCATTTT. This translates into CASSLFGQGEQPQHF.

Many counts were recorded for this clonotype. This sequence joins TRBV27 and TRBJ2-7, with D possibly called TRBD1 or TRBD2 (6 bases each). Germline-derived CDR1 and CDR2 are MNHEY and SMNVEV (reference sequence). The CDR3 has 13 residues. V lost 7 bases and J lost 2, with 12 bases in between. The CDR3 here is CASTRGHPYEQYF. The CDR3 DNA reads as TGTGCCAGCACACGGGGGCACCCCTACGAGCAGTACTTC.

This clonotype was recorded at least ten times. The DNA for the CDR3 is TGCGCCAGCAGTGATGTCAATAGGCCTAACGAGCAGTACTTC. It yields the protein CASSDVNRPNEQYF. The rearrangement joins TRBV10-2 to TRBJ2-7; D is unclear. V was clipped by 3 bases and J by 5 bases, with 14 bases between them. Germline CDR1 WSHSY, CDR2 SAAADI. The CDR3 length is 14 residues.